This T cell receptor beta chain came from a study of T cell responses to AZD1222 COVID-19 vaccine. Whole-study results and caveats: Only a handful of individuals given AZD1222 were seropositive at baseline.

Trimming cost V 4 bases and J 2 bases, with 11 bases left between them. Germline assignment: CDR1 SGHAT and CDR2 FQNNGV. The CDR3 covers 14 residues. As regards this clone: Antigen unknown.

Assay: immunoSEQ multiplex PCR; the TCRdb copy retains only in-frame clones and omits some. The data show around 140,000 clones, around 84% seen once. V is TRBV11-2 and J is TRBJ2-5; D possibly corresponds to TRBD1 (6 bases). The receptor's source is an adult who received the AZD1222 COVID-19 vaccine. Sequencing was performed on peripheral blood, taken 28 days after the second AZD1222 dose. CDR3 residues: CASSYRTEQETQYF. CDR3 nucleotides: TGTGCCAGCAGCTACAGGACAGAGCAAGAGACCCAGTACTTC.